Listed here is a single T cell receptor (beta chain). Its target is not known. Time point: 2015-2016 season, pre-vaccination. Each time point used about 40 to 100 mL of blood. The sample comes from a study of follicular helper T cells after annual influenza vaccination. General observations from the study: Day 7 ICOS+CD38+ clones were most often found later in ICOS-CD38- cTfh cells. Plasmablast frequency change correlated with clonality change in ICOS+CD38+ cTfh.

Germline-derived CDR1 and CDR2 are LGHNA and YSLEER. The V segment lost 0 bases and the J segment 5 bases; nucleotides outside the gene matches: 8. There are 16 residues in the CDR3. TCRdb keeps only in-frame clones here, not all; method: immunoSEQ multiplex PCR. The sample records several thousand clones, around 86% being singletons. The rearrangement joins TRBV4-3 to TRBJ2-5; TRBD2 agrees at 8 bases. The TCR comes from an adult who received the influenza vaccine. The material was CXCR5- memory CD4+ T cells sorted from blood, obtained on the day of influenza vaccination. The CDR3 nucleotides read TGCGCCAGCAGCCAAGATTTGGGTCTAGCGGGTGAGACCCAGTACTTC. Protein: CASSQDLGLAGETQYF.